One and the same sample provided the 22 T cell receptor beta chains below, sequenced in a study of T-cell memory formation after mild COVID-19. TCRdb ran MiXCR on the 5' RACE reads and lists one entry per CDR3 protein. The sample has around 370,000 distinct CDR3 sequences; around 20% are singletons. Sequenced input: PBMCs or a T cell subset sorted from them (not recorded which). All receptors come from an adult woman who had mild COVID-19 (a few samples of this study predate the infection). Cell type and time point are not known.

This chain connects TRBV7-9 to TRBJ1-2; D uncertain. Per the germline V gene, CDR1 is SEHNR and CDR2 is FQNEAQ (reference sequence). V lost 2 bases, J lost 3 bases, and 10 bases lay in between. CDR3 length: 14 residues. In nucleotides, the CDR3 is TGTGCCAGCAGCTTACGGGCGGCGGACTATGGCTACACCTTC. As protein: CASSLRAADYGYTF.

This clonotype was seen a few times. The chain links TRBV7-9 to TRBJ2-5; TRBD2 matches at 9 bases. J lost 7 bases, V lost 5 bases, and 14 bases had no gene match. This CDR3 spans 16 amino acids. CDR1 SEHNR and CDR2 FQNEAQ come from the germline V gene (reference sequence). CDR3 sequence: CASSPRGSGGPRTQYF. DNA for the CDR3: TGTGCCAGCAGCCCTCGGGGGAGCGGGGGGCCACGGACCCAGTACTTC.

This chain joins TRBV2 and TRBJ1-1; no clear D gene. The CDR3 loop spans 11 amino acids. The ends were cut back, 6 bases at V and 4 bases at J, with 6 bases in the middle. Germline V gene sequence: CDR1 SNHLY, CDR2 FYNNEI. The CDR3 is CASSESTEAFF. As DNA, the CDR3 is TGTGCCAGCAGCGAATCCACTGAAGCTTTCTTT.

This clonotype was picked up a small number of times. The chain is built from TRBV5-1 and TRBJ1-1; D might be TRBD1 (5 bases). CDR1 is SGHRS, CDR2 YFSETQ, per germline. The CDR3 consists of 13 residues. Trimming pared 4 bases from V and 1 base from J, leaving 8 bases between. This CDR3 is CASSADRNTEAFF. The DNA of the CDR3 is TGCGCCAGCAGCGCAGACAGGAACACTGAAGCTTTCTTT.

This sequence joins TRBV9 and TRBJ1-5; 7 bases match TRBD1. V gave up 0 bases and J gave up 5 bases; unmatched junction bases: 2. Germline-derived CDR1 and CDR2 are SGDLS and YYNGEE. The CDR3 runs 14 residues. The CDR3 DNA is TGTGCCAGCAGCGTAGCTCAGGGGGATCAGCCCCAGCATTTT. Its protein product is CASSVAQGDQPQHF.

Only a few counts were recorded for this clonotype. The chain employs TRBV29-1 and TRBJ2-1; TRBD2 is a possible D gene (6 bases). Germline assignment: CDR1 SQVTM and CDR2 ANQGSEA. Trimming removed 4 bases from V and 5 bases from J, with 18 bases in between. The CDR3 has 15 amino acids. CDR3 nucleotide sequence: TGCAGCGTTGTAGGGGTCAGACTAGGGAACAATGAGCAGTTCTTC. It specifies CSVVGVRLGNNEQFF.

This clonotype was recorded many times. The V gene is TRBV5-6, the J gene TRBJ1-2; 8 bases match TRBD1. The CDR3 covers 15 residues. V lost 1 base to trimming and J lost 4 bases; unmatched junction nucleotides: 6. Looked up from germline, CDR1 is SGHDT and CDR2 is YYEEEE. In DNA form, the CDR3 reads TGTGCCAGCAGCTTGAAGGACAGGGCCCTCTATGGCTACACCTTC. Translated, it gives CASSLKDRALYGYTF.

This clonotype has ten or more counts. V is TRBV7-3 and J is TRBJ2-2; D unresolved. There are 11 residues in the CDR3. Germline V gives CDR1 SGHTA, CDR2 FQGTGA. Trimming cost V 1 base and J 7 bases, with 1 base left between them. In DNA, the CDR3 is TGTGCCAGCAGCTTAAACGGGGAGCTGTTTTTT. Translation gives CASSLNGELFF.

This chain connects TRBV12-3 or TRBV12-4 to TRBJ2-3; 8 bases are shared with TRBD2. V dropped 3 bases and J dropped 2; count of bases not matched to a gene: 4. The CDR3 is 15 residues long. The CDR3 bases are TGTGCCAGCAGTTTTAGGCGGGGGGTCACAGATACGCAGTATTTT. Translated, it gives CASSFRRGVTDTQYF.

The chain uses TRBV4-1 and TRBJ1-5; 11 bases line up with TRBD1. Germline loops: CDR1 MGHRA, CDR2 YSYEKL. The CDR3 runs to 23 residues. The J segment lost 5 bases and the V segment lost 4 bases, leaving 28 bases of the junction unmatched. CDR3 bases: TGCGCCAGCAGCCTCGGGGGGATGAGGGGATCCGGGACAGGGGGTAGGGGTGATCAGCCCCAGCATTTT. It encodes CASSLGGMRGSGTGGRGDQPQHF.

This clonotype was counted between two and nine times. The chain is built from TRBV6-5 and TRBJ1-2, with TRBD1 identical over 7 bases. CDR3 length equals 13 residues. The trim removed 11 bases at V and 3 bases at J, leaving 9 bases unmatched. In germline, CDR1 is MNHEY, CDR2 SVGAGI. CDR3 nucleotides: TGTGCCTCGGCAGGGGGGGCATACTATGGCTACACCTTC. Translating gives CASAGGAYYGYTF.

This clonotype was picked up a small number of times. The J gene is TRBJ2-7, the V gene TRBV7-9; perhaps TRBD1 as D (5 bases). V lost 1 base and J 2 bases, leaving 12 bases between the germline ends. Germline values: CDR1 SEHNR, CDR2 FQNEAQ (reference sequence). CDR3 length equals 15 residues. This CDR3 is CASSLESARAYEQYF. Written as DNA, the CDR3 is TGTGCCAGCAGCTTAGAGTCCGCCAGGGCCTACGAGCAGTACTTC.

This chain connects TRBV5-1 to TRBJ2-2; TRBD1 aligns across 7 bases. V shed 3 bases, J shed 4 bases, and the junction held 3 bases outside the gene matches. The CDR3 covers 14 residues. Germline CDR1 and CDR2: SGHRS and YFSETQ. CDR3 nucleotides: TGCGCCAGCAGCTGGGACAGAAGCACCGGGGAGCTGTTTTTT. This encodes CASSWDRSTGELFF.

This clonotype was found many times. V is TRBV6-2 or TRBV6-3 and J is TRBJ2-5; no clear D gene. Deletions cut 5 bases from V and 1 base from J, with 11 bases between. From germline, CDR1 is MNHEY and CDR2 SVGEGT. The CDR3 loop spans 14 amino acids. The CDR3 here is CASSPRSLQETQYF. Here the CDR3 DNA reads TGTGCCAGCAGTCCTAGGAGCCTCCAAGAGACCCAGTACTTC.

Turning to this clonotype: One end of the junction fails to match germline, which may point to a read error. The chain carries TRBV7-7 and TRBJ2-2, with unresolved D. Per the germline V gene, CDR1 is SSHAT and CDR2 is FNYEAQ (reference sequence). This CDR3 is 13 amino acids long. The CDR3 nucleotides read TGTGCTAGCAGCGCGTGGCCTACCGGGGAGCTGTTTTTT. It translates to CASSAWPTGELFF.

This clonotype was observed a few times. The CDR3 nucleotides read TGTGCCAGCAGCCCGACAGGGTCGTCTTTCTATGGCTACACCTTC. Its protein product is CASSPTGSSFYGYTF. This chain uses TRBV11-2 with TRBJ1-2; 7 bases map to TRBD1. The length of the CDR3 is 15 residues. V lost 5 bases, J lost 4 bases, and 10 bases stayed unmatched. Per the germline V gene, CDR1 is SGHAT and CDR2 is FQNNGV.

This clonotype was recorded many times. This sequence joins TRBV19 and TRBJ2-1; TRBD2 matches 7 bases. This CDR3 region has 14 residues. Germline CDR1 and CDR2: LNHDA and SQIVND (reference sequence). Unmatched junction bases numbered 4, after V lost 5 bases and J lost 3 bases. This chain's CDR3 is CASSGGGDYNEQFF. CDR3 nucleotides: TGTGCCAGTAGTGGGGGAGGGGACTACAATGAGCAGTTCTTC.

The chain joins TRBV12-3 or TRBV12-4 to TRBJ1-2; TRBD1 aligns across 9 bases. CDR3 length: 14 residues. J was trimmed by 14 bases and V by 4 bases; bases with no gene match: 14. The CDR3 DNA is TGTGCCAGCAGTTGGAAACGGGACAGGGCGGCTCGAACCTTC. Residues: CASSWKRDRAARTF.

A few counts support this clonotype. The chain combines TRBV30 with TRBJ2-2, with 7 bases that match TRBD1. This CDR3 comprises 15 residues. The J segment lost 1 base and the V segment lost 0 bases, leaving 2 bases of the junction unmatched. Germline CDR1 GTSNPN, CDR2 SVGIG (reference sequence). The CDR3 loop is CAWSVGGGNTGELFF. For the CDR3, the DNA is TGTGCCTGGAGTGTAGGGGGCGGGAACACCGGGGAGCTGTTTTTT.

The sample holds a few counts of this clonotype. J is TRBJ2-2 and V is TRBV29-1, with 7 bases identical to TRBD1. The V gene's germline CDR1 is SQVTM and CDR2 ANQGSEA. Trimming cost V 7 bases and J 5 bases; bases outside gene matches: 13. The CDR3 totals 15 residues. The CDR3 reads CSANGQGGRTGELFF. Here the CDR3 DNA reads TGCAGCGCTAACGGACAAGGGGGCCGGACCGGGGAGCTGTTTTTT.

This clonotype was seen only a few times. This rearrangement joins TRBV11-2 to TRBJ1-1, with TRBD1 matching 7 bases. In germline, CDR1 is SGHAT, CDR2 FQNNGV. The CDR3 has 13 amino acids. V shed 4 bases and J 7 bases; nucleotides not matched to a gene: 6. This CDR3 reads CASSSTGLGEAFF. The CDR3, as DNA: TGTGCCAGCAGCTCGACAGGGCTGGGTGAAGCTTTCTTT.

V usage is TRBV19 and J usage is TRBJ1-6, with TRBD1 identical over 7 bases. V shed 7 bases, J shed 8 bases, and the junction held 17 bases outside the gene matches. The CDR3 has 17 amino acids. Germline CDR1 reads LNHDA; CDR2 reads SQIVND (reference sequence). The CDR3 DNA sequence: TGTGCCAGTACTCCGGGACAGCAACCCTGGGGGCATTCACCCCTCCACTTT. Translated, it gives CASTPGQQPWGHSPLHF.